Detailed here is one T cell receptor beta chain. V was pared by 4 bases and J by 6 bases, with 17 bases between. The germline gives CDR1 SGHRS, CDR2 YFSETQ. The CDR3 totals 14 residues. The sample comes from a study of T cell responses to AZD1222 COVID-19 vaccine. The table came from immunoSEQ multiplex PCR; TCRdb's copy has only in-frame clones and leaves some out. This sample carries about 120,000 clones, around nine tenths of them seen once, and the ten largest clones take 3.5% to 4.5%. V gene TRBV5-1 combines with J gene TRBJ2-7; the D is unclear. The TCR originated in an adult in good health. The sequences come from peripheral blood, collected on day 0 of AZD1222 vaccination. The CDR3: CASSSHHLESEQYF. The CDR3 nucleotides read TGCGCCAGCAGCAGCCACCACCTAGAGAGCGAGCAGTACTTC.